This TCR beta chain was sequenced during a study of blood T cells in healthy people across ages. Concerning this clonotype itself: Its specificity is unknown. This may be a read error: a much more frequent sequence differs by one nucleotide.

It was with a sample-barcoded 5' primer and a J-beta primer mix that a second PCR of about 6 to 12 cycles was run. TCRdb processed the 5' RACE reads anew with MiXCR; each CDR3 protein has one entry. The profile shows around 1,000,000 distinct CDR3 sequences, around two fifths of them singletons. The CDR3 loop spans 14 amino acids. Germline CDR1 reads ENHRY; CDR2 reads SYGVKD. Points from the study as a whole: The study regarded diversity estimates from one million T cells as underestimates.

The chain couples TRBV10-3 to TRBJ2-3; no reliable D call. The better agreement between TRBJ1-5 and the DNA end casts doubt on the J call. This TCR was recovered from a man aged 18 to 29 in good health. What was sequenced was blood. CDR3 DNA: TGTGCCATCAGCCTTAGCGTGGGCACAGATACGCAGCATTTT. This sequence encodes CAISLSVGTDTQHF.